This TCR beta chain was sequenced in a study of T-cell reconstitution after alpha-beta-depleted transplantation in children. The CDR3 has 12 residues. Germline-derived CDR1 and CDR2 are DFQATT and SNEGSKA (reference sequence). Unique molecular identifiers featured in how the TCRbeta library was prepared. TCRdb re-derived calls from the PCR reads in MiXCR, one entry per CDR3 protein. The sample comprises fewer than 700,000 distinct CDR3 sequences, 10% to 15% of which are singletons, and about 2% rests with the top ten. This clonotype appeared many times. The antigen is undetermined. Study findings and constraints: For some patients, TCRbeta diversity was high at day 60 because of recipient T cells and thymic progenitors that survived.

The sequencing used PBMCs, mostly from graft donor cells, collected 360 days after TCRalphabeta/CD19-depleted stem cell transplant. This chain connects TRBV20-1 to TRBJ1-1; 8 positions agree with TRBD1. The sequence came from a male patient between 5 and 17 years old who had a stem cell transplant for acute myeloid leukemia, so the T cells may come from the graft donor. The CDR3 bases are TGCAGGACAGGGGCGGGGAACACTGAAGCTTTCTTT. This sequence encodes CRTGAGNTEAFF.